This T cell receptor beta chain appears in the sequencing data of a study of long-term antiretroviral therapy in people with HIV. They ran version v3.0 of the immunoSEQ assay at survey level. Assay: immunoSEQ multiplex PCR; the TCRdb copy retains only in-frame clones and omits some. The top ten clones hold 5% to 7% of a sample with 20,000 to 25,000 clones, about four fifths of them seen once. Germline trimming cut 0 bases from V and 12 bases from J; bases unmatched to any gene: 10. In germline, CDR1 is GTSNPN, CDR2 SVGIG (reference sequence). The CDR3 covers 14 residues. This clonotype originated in a woman between 25 and 40 years old with HIV. Sequenced material: unsorted PBMCs, taken 0.2 years after starting antiretroviral therapy. The chain is built from TRBV30 and TRBJ2-1; TRBD1 matches 8 bases. The CDR3 DNA reads as TGTGCCTGGAGTGTGGGGCAGGGGGCGAGTGGGCAGTTCTTC. Protein: CAWSVGQGASGQFF.